Sequencing of this T cell receptor (beta chain) was carried out in a study of blood T cells in healthy people across ages (dated by TCRdb to between 2015 and 2017). Describing the broader study: In model experiments, roughly one uniquely barcoded TCR beta cDNA molecule per two T cells was captured by template switching. The donors were divided into four age groups: young (average around 17 years), middle-aged (under 40), aged (approximately 59) and long-lived (around 80). Age-related changes in TCR beta repertoire diversity were measured in the study by deep sequencing normalized with unique cDNA molecular identifiers. The study analyzed two additional independent replicas of 1 million unique cDNA reads from the same blood draw for two donors, one aged 18 to 30 and one aged 80 or older.

Comments on this clonotype: This clone's antigen is unknown. The record has no base qualities; no much larger clone is one base away.

Study-level results and caveats: Estimates of total diversity based on one million sequenced T cells were considered lower bounds and underestimates. Bulk unsorted PBMC profiling prevented conclusive comparison of naive and antigen-experienced compartments. The percentage of naive T cells measured by flow cytometry correlated strongly with observed TCR beta diversity. Because the CMV infection status of the donors was unknown, age-related changes in expanded clonotypes may potentially have been confounded. As age increased, observed TCR beta diversity per million T cells dropped in a roughly linear way, and a significant reduction was already evident by age approximately 40. Compared with the aged group, the long-lived group had more naive CD4+ T cells, fewer expanded clones and increased TCR diversity, suggesting age selection.

The library was obtained by 5' RACE. TCRdb lists the instrument as Illumina HiSeq 2500. A second 7 to 11 cycle PCR used a sample-barcoded 5' primer and a J-beta primer mix. A template-switch 5' adaptor carrying 12 random nucleotides introduced a unique molecular identifier onto each TCR beta cDNA molecule. Each sample yielded at least 3 million CDR3-containing paired-end reads. First-strand cDNA synthesis was performed from all RNA using the Mint cDNA synthesis kit, with priming by a TRBC-specific oligonucleotide. Following uracil-DNA glycosylase treatment, all cDNA underwent a first 18-cycle PCR with the universal primers M1SS and BC2_uni_R. The paper's data handling went like this. For normalization, 1 million high-quality reads, each with a distinct molecular identifier, were randomly selected from each sample. Instead of being binned into consensus sequences, reads that shared molecular identifiers were thrown out. MiTCR, run with a Q25 quality threshold and the strictest error-elimination algorithm, handled CDR3 identification, clonotype clustering and error correction. A nonparametric unseen species model with Euler transformation was used to estimate lower-bound total TCR beta diversity. TCRdb reran the public reads through fastp at Q25 and MiXCR, keeping productive beta chains. Rows are combined by CDR3 protein, so each entry shows the most common genes and DNA. The V and J calls, along with clone size, are taken from TCRdb and not from the paper's own processing. Counted in this sample were about 570,000 distinct CDR3 sequences; roughly a quarter of them appeared once. Jointly, the top ten make up over 3.5% of the sample.

The donors were some 36 Caucasian individuals from Russia, aged 6 to 90 years, who were systemically healthy. Approximately 9.7 milliliters of peripheral blood were drawn from each donor into EDTA-treated Vacutainer tubes. Ficoll-Paque density-gradient centrifugation was used to isolate PBMCs, with at least 7 million per sample. Trizol reagent was used to extract total RNA from the PBMCs, yielding at least 5.5 micrograms per sample. The percentages of naive CD45RAhigh/CD27high T cells were determined by flow cytometry on a PBMC aliquot from every donor. The same data also contributed to another study, on T cells of mothers and their children. The second study also describes: Nine systemically healthy Caucasian individuals served as donors, namely three mothers together with their six children. cDNA synthesis used all of the extracted RNA, with about 1.5 ug of RNA in each 15 ul reaction. In the second PCR, sample barcodes and 2-4 random nucleotides were introduced via the M1S primer. More than 8 million TCR beta CDR3 reads were obtained from each mother, and some 3.2 million reads were obtained from each child. Thymic selection similarly shapes TCR recombination output in related and unrelated pairs, with minor effect from inherited differences. Normalized repertoire overlap was always slightly but never significantly higher in related than unrelated mother-child pairs. With a sensitivity of about 100 clones per million clonotypes, no persistent microchimeric T cell clones were detected. The study used deep NGS to compare TCR beta repertoires of mothers and children, seeking features distinguishing related mother-child pairs from unrelated individuals. On average, the children were approximately 12 +/- 4 years old, while the mothers were roughly 36 +/- 4 years old. Libraries were sequenced on Illumina HiSeq 2000 with 100+100 nt paired-end reads after adapter ligation with NEBNext reagents. To prevent cross-contamination, the mother and child libraries were prepared a month apart and were sequenced in separate runs. Between about 500,000 and 2,100,000 distinct TCR beta clonotypes were identified per donor. Naive TCR beta clonotypes were estimated from low-frequency clonotypes matched to each donor's FACS-determined naive share, without sorting.

Material: blood. This clonotype was sampled from a boy between 2 and 10 years old in good health.

This receptor has the CDR3 CASSYSTGLAGGVPYNEQFF. The DNA reads as follows: TGTGCCAGCAGTTACTCGACGGGACTAGCGGGAGGGGTCCCCTACAATGAGCAGTTCTTC. The V and J genes are TRBV6-2 or TRBV6-3 and TRBJ2-5, with 16 bases in between that match TRBD2. The J call is in doubt because the DNA end fits TRBJ2-1 better. Taken from cysteine to phenylalanine, the CDR3 has 20 residues. The entry retains the CDR3 DNA only, 60 bases that are in frame from base 1. The germline V gene yields MNHEY for CDR1 and SVGEGT for CDR2.